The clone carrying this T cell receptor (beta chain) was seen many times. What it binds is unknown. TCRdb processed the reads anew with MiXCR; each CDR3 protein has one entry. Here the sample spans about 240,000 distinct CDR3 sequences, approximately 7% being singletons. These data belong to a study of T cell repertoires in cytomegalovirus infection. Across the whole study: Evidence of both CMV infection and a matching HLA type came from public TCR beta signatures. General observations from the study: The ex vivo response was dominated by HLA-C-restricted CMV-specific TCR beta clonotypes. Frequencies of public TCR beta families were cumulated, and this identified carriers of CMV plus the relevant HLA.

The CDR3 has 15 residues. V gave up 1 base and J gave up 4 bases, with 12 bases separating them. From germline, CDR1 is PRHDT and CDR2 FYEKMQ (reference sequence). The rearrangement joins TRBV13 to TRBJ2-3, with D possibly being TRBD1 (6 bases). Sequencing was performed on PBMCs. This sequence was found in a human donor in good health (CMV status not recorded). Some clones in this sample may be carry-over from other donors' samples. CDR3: CASSLAPRGADTQYF. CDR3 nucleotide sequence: TGTGCCAGCAGCTTAGCACCCAGGGGAGCAGATACGCAGTATTTT.